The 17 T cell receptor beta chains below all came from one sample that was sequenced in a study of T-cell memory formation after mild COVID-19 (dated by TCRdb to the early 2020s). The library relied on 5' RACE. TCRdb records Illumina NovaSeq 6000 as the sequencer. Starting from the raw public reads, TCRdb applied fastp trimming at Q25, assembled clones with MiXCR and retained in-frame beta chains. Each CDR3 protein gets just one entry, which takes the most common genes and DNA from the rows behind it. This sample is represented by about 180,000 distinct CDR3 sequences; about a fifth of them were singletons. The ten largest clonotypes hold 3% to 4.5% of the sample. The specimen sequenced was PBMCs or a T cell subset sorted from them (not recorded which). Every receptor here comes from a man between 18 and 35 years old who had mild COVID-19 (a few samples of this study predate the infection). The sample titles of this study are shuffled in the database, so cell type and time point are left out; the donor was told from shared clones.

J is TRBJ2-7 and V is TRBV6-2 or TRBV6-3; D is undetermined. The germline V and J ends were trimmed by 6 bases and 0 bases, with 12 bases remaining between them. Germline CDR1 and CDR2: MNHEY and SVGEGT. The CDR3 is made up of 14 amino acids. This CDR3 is CASRSAGSSYEQYV. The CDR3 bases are TGTGCCAGCAGATCCGCCGGGTCCTCCTACGAGCAGTACGTC.

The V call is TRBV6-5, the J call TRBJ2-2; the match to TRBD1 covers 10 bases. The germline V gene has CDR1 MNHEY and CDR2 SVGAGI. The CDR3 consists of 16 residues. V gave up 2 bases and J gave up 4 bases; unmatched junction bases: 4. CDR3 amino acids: CASSYPTGGRTGELFF. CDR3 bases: TGTGCCAGCAGTTACCCGACAGGGGGCCGCACCGGGGAGCTGTTTTTT.

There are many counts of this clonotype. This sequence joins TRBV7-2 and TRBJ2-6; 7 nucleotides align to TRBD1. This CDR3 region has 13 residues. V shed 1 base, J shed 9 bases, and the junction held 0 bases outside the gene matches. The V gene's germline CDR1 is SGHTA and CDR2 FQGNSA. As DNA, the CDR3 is TGTGCCAGCAGCTTAGGACAGGGCAACGTCCTGACTTTC. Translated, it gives CASSLGQGNVLTF. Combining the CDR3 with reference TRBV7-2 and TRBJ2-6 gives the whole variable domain GAGVSQSPSNKVTEKGKDVELRCDPISGHTALYWYRQSLGQGLEFLIYFQGNSAPDKSGLPSDRFSAERTGGSVSTLTIQRTQQEDSAVYLCASSLGQGNVLTFGAGSRLTVL.

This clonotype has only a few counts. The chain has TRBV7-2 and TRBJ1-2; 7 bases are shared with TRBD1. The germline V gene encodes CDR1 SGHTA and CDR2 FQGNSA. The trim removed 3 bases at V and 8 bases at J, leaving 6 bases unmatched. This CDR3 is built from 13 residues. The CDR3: CASSFDRAGGYTF. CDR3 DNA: TGTGCCAGCAGCTTCGACAGGGCGGGGGGCTACACCTTC. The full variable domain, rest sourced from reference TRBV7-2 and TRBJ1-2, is GAGVSQSPSNKVTEKGKDVELRCDPISGHTALYWYRQSLGQGLEFLIYFQGNSAPDKSGLPSDRFSAERTGGSVSTLTIQRTQQEDSAVYLCASSFDRAGGYTFGSGTRLTVV.

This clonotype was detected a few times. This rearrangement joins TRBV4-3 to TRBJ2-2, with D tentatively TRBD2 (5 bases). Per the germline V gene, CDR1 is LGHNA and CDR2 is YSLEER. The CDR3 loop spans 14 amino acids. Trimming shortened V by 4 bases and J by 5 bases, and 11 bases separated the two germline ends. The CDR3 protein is CASSLHEGTGELFF. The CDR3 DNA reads TGCGCCAGCAGCCTTCACGAGGGAACCGGGGAGCTGTTTTTT.

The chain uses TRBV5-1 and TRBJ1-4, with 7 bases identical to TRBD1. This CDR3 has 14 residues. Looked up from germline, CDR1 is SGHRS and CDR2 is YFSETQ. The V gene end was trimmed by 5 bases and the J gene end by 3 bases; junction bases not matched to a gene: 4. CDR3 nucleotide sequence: TGCGCCAGCAGTTGGACAGGCCCTAATGAAAAACTGTTTTTT. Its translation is CASSWTGPNEKLFF.

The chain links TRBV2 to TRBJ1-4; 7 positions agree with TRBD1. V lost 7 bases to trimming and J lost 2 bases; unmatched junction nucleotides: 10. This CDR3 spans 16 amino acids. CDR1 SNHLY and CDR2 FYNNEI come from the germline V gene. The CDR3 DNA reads TGTGCCAGCAAACAACGAACAGGGGCCACTAATGAAAAACTGTTTTTT. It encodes CASKQRTGATNEKLFF.

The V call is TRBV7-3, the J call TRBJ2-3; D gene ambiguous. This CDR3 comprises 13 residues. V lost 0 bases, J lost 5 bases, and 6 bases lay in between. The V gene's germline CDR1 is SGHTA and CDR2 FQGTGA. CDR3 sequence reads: CASSLTKEDTQYF. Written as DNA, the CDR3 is TGTGCCAGCAGCTTAACTAAGGAAGATACGCAGTATTTT.

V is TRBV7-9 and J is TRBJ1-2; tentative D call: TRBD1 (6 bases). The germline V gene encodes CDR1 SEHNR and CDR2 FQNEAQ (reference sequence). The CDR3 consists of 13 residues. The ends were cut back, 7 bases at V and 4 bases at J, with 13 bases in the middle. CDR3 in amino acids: CASIPTGSYGYTF. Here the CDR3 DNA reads TGTGCCAGCATCCCCACAGGGTCCTATGGCTACACCTTC. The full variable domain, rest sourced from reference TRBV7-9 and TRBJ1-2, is DTGVSQNPRHKITKRGQNVTFRCDPISEHNRLYWYRQTLGQGPEFLTYFQNEAQLEKSRLLSDRFSAERPKGSFSTLEIQRTEQGDSAMYLCASIPTGSYGYTFGSGTRLTVV.

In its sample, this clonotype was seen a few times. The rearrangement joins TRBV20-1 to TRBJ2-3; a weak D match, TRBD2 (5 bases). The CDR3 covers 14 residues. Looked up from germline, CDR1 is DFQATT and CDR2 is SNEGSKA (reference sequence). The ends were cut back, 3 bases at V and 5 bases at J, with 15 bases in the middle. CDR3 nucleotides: TGCAGTGCTAGCTTGCGGGCTAGTGAAGATACGCAGTATTTT. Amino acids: CSASLRASEDTQYF.

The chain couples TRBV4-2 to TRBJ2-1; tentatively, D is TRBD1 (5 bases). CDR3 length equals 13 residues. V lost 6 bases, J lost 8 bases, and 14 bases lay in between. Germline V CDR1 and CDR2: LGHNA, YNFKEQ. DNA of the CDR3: TGTGCCAGCAGACCCCACAGGTCTGATGAGCAGTTCTTC. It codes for CASRPHRSDEQFF.

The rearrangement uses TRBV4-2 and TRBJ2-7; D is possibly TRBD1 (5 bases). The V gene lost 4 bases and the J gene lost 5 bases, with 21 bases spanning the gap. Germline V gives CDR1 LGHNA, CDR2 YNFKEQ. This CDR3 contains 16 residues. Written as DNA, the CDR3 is TGTGCCAGCAGCCCTGCACGGCTGGGCTGGGGCGACGAGCAGTACTTC. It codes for CASSPARLGWGDEQYF.

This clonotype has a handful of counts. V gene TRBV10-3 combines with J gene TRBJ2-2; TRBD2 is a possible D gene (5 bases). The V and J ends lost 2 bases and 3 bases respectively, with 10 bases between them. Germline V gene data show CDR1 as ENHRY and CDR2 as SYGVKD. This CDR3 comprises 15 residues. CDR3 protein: CAISERALDTGELFF. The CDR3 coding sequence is TGTGCCATCAGTGAGAGAGCACTAGACACCGGGGAGCTGTTTTTT.

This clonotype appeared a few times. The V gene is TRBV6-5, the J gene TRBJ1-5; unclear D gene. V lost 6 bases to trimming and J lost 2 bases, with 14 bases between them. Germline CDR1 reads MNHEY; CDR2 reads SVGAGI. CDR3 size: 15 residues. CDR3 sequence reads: CASRAMKRGNQPQHF. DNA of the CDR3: TGTGCCAGCAGGGCCATGAAGCGGGGCAATCAGCCCCAGCATTTT.

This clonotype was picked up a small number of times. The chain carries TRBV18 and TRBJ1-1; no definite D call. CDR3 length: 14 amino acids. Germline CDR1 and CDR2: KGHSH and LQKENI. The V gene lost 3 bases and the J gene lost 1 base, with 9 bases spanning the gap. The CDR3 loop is CASSPFQENTEAFF. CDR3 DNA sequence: TGTGCCAGCTCACCGTTTCAAGAGAACACTGAAGCTTTCTTT.

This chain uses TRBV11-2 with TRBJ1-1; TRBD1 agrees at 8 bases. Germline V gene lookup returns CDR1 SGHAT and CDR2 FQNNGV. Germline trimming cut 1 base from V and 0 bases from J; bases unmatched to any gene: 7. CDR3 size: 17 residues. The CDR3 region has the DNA TGTGCCAGCAGCTTAGGCGCAGGGGGCTTCATGAACACTGAAGCTTTCTTT. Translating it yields CASSLGAGGFMNTEAFF.

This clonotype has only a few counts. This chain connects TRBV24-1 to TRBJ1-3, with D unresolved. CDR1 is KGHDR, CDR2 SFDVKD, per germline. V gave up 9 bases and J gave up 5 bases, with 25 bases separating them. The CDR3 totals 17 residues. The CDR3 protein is CATPGRVATLWRNTIYF. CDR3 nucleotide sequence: TGTGCCACCCCCGGCCGCGTTGCGACGCTCTGGAGAAACACCATATATTTT.